The T cell receptor (beta chain) under discussion was sequenced for a study of blood T cell repertoires in COVID-19 (dated by TCRdb to 2020 to 2021). Turning to the overall study: Samples covering the acute and convalescent phases of COVID-19 were provided by collaborators in the United States, Italy and Spain. The material from the prospective study consisted of cDNA or gDNA derived from T cells, B-cell-depleted T cells, or PBMCs. Deeply sampled blood TCRbeta repertoires from subjects exposed to, actively infected with, or recovered from COVID-19 were included in the dataset. The repertoires were released in a freely available public database meant as a resource for research on the immune response to SARS-CoV-2. Samples were obtained from the ongoing ImmuneRACE study (first 160 participants) and from 1,200 or so subjects provided by 6 global collaborators. A de-identified subject ID, COVID-19 status, age in years and sex were almost always included in the sample metadata. Where available, HLA class I and class II types were taken from metadata supplied by the sample provider and were not determined by assay-based typing.

TCRbeta CDR3 regions were amplified from genomic DNA by means of the immunoSEQ Assay, a bias-controlled multiplex PCR. The study's own analysis went as follows. Within the assay, amplification of reference gene primers was used to estimate how many nucleated cells each sample contained. Sequence reads were collapsed and filtered to measure the absolute abundance of every unique TCRbeta CDR3 rearrangement. For each sample, productive Simpson clonality was calculated as the square root of Simpson's diversity index over productive rearrangements. The clones in this table, taken by TCRdb from immuneACCESS, are in-frame only. Not every clone is retained; where verified, under half of the shortfall comes from an unresolved V gene, and the cause of the rest is unknown. V and J calls plus clone size are reproduced from that table; the DNA served to infer D and trimming. The sample table records approximately 150,000 clones; 88% of these occur just once. The ten largest clones add up to 1.5% to 2% of the sample.

General conclusions and limits of the study: The quantity of clinical and demographic metadata differed by source and by participant and was supplied without curation.

The trim is 5 bases for V and 2 bases for J, with a gap of 7 bases between the germline ends. From a lookup of the germline V gene (reference sequence), CDR1 and CDR2 are LNHDA and SQIVND. The cysteine opens and the phenylalanine closes a CDR3 of 12 amino acids. Only CDR3 DNA is held: 36 bases, read in frame from base 1. A word on this clone: Its specific antigen is unknown. Base quality data are lacking; no much larger clone is found one base away.

The collaborating institutions used their own protocols to collect whole blood in K2EDTA tubes. Collaborator samples were shipped for TCRbeta analysis as frozen whole blood, isolated PBMCs, or DNA extracted from either sample type. The rearranged segments are TRBV19 and TRBJ2-7; the best D guess is TRBD1, with 5 bases matching. The receptor was derived from a woman aged 45-65 years with acute or convalescent COVID-19. The sequenced sample was peripheral blood. The DNA is as follows: TGTGCCAGTAGTTCAGGGCCCTACGAGCAGTACTTC. It translates as CASSSGPYEQYF. Full variable domain (CDR3 extended with the reference TRBV19 and TRBJ2-7 proteins): DGGITQSPKYLFRKEGQNVTLSCEQNLNHDAMYWYRQDPGQGLRLIYYSQIVNDFQKGDIAEGYSVSREKKESFPLTVTSAQKNPTAFYLCASSSGPYEQYFGPGTRLTVT.